The 8 T cell receptor beta chains below all came from one sample that was sequenced in a study of cytomegalovirus exposure and HLA in healthy donors. The PCR contained 60 Vbeta and 13 Jbeta primers. Profiled with immunoSEQ multiplex PCR; TCRdb holds only in-frame clones, not every one. The sample includes some 170,000 clones, around 79% seen only once; the top ten take approximately 6.3%. Sequenced material: PBMCs. These receptors originate from a middle-aged man in good health and CMV-seropositive.

This sequence joins TRBV5-1 and TRBJ2-7; 11 bases match TRBD1. The CDR3 is 14 amino acids. The germline gives CDR1 SGHRS, CDR2 YFSETQ. The V gene end was trimmed by 4 bases and the J gene end by 3 bases; junction bases not matched to a gene: 3. CDR3: CASSTDRGLYEQYF. The CDR3 region has the DNA TGCGCCAGCAGCACGGACAGGGGGCTCTACGAGCAGTACTTC.

The chain is built from TRBV11-2 and TRBJ1-3; D possibly corresponds to TRBD1 (6 bases). Trimming left V 2 bases short and J 1 base short, with 9 bases between. This CDR3 region has 15 residues. The germline gives CDR1 SGHAT, CDR2 FQNNGV. CDR3 in DNA: TGTGCCAGCAGCTTACTACAGGGATCTGGAAACACCATATATTTT. Translation gives CASSLLQGSGNTIYF.

This sequence joins TRBV5-1 and TRBJ2-4, with TRBD2 matching over 8 bases. CDR1 is SGHRS, CDR2 YFSETQ, per germline. Trimming cost V 3 bases and J 8 bases; bases outside gene matches: 7. The CDR3 spans 14 residues. The CDR3 sequence: CASSSGTSEYIQYF. The CDR3 region has the DNA TGCGCCAGCAGCTCGGGGACTAGTGAATACATTCAGTACTTC. The variable domain in full, with the rest retrieved from reference TRBV5-1 and TRBJ2-4, is KAGVTQTPRYLIKTRGQQVTLSCSPISGHRSVSWYQQTPGQGLQFLFEYFSETQRNKGNFPGRFSGRQFSNSRSEMNVSTLELGDSALYLCASSSGTSEYIQYFGAGTRLSVL.

This sequence joins TRBV28 and TRBJ1-5; 9 bases fit TRBD1. This CDR3 region has 16 residues. With 3 bases clipped from V and 5 bases from J, the junction kept 8 bases outside the gene matches. From germline, CDR1 is MDHEN and CDR2 SYDVKM. CDR3 residues: CASSLLQGALDQPQHF. Here the CDR3 DNA reads TGTGCCAGCAGTTTGTTACAGGGGGCCCTTGATCAGCCCCAGCATTTT.

V and J are TRBV15 and TRBJ2-6; 10 positions agree with TRBD1. CDR3 length: 17 amino acids. The trim removed 2 bases at V and 2 bases at J, leaving 3 bases unmatched. Germline assignment: CDR1 LNHNV and CDR2 YYDKDF (reference sequence). In nucleotides, the CDR3 is TGTGCCACCAGCAGACCTGGGACAGGGGCTGGGGCCAACGTCCTGACTTTC. It codes for CATSRPGTGAGANVLTF. The whole variable domain, remainder taken from reference TRBV15 and TRBJ2-6, is DAMVIQNPRYQVTQFGKPVTLSCSQTLNHNVMYWYQQKSSQAPKLLFHYYDKDFNNEADTPDNFQSRRPNTSFCFLDIRSPGLGDTAMYLCATSRPGTGAGANVLTFGAGSRLTVL.

This clone was counted between two and nine times. The rearrangement joins TRBV5-4 to TRBJ2-3, with 7 bases matching TRBD1. V lost 5 bases, J lost 4 bases, and 4 bases stayed unmatched. The CDR3 is 13 amino acids. Per germline, CDR1 SGHNT and CDR2 YYREEE (reference sequence). The CDR3 here is CASSADRADTQYF. The CDR3 DNA reads TGTGCCAGCAGTGCTGACAGGGCAGATACGCAGTATTTT.

This chain links TRBV6-5 with TRBJ1-2; maybe TRBD1 (5 bases). Germline assignment: CDR1 MNHEY and CDR2 SVGAGI. This CDR3 has 15 amino acids. Trimming took off 5 bases at V and 1 base at J, with 14 bases between the two ends. The CDR3: CASSTGGGSNYGYTF. Here the CDR3 DNA reads TGTGCCAGCAGTACCGGGGGGGGGAGTAACTATGGCTACACCTTC.

This sequence joins TRBV6-1 and TRBJ2-7; weak D call: TRBD2 (6 bases). The CDR3 loop spans 11 amino acids. CDR1 and CDR2 from the germline V gene are MNHNS and SASEGT. V lost 6 bases, J lost 12 bases, and 15 bases lay in between. The chain's CDR3 is CASSSHYGRYF. DNA for the CDR3: TGTGCCAGCAGCTCTCACTACGGGAGGTACTTC.